This is a list of T cell receptor beta chains from one sample in a study of T cells after posttransplantation cyclophosphamide. Assay used: immunoSEQ multiplex PCR; TCRdb lists only in-frame clones, some missing. The sample yields about 12,000 clones, without any singletons. The source was PBMCs, collected after allogeneic stem cell transplant with posttransplant cyclophosphamide. The receptors here all came from a female patient aged 35-55 years who received an allogeneic stem cell transplant from an unrelated donor, was CMV-positive, and had acute GVHD only. The T cells may come from the graft donor. The CDR3 runs from the conserved cysteine through the conserved F or W. Each record gives: CDR3 DNA, CDR3 protein, J gene, clone size, V gene, D gene. A D gene is named only where the DNA matches it firmly. The listing skips clone size in some rows; elsewhere it reads once, few, many or a size class.

CDR3nt: TGTGCCAGCAGTGGAGGAAATGAAGAGACCCAGTACTTC
CDR3aa: CASSGGNEETQYF
j_gene: TRBJ2-5
abundance: many
v_gene: TRBV2
d_gene: NA

CDR3nt: TGTGCCAGCAGTACTAGGGACAGGGGGACCGGGGAGCTGTTTTTT
CDR3aa: CASSTRDRGTGELFF
j_gene: TRBJ2-2
abundance: NA
v_gene: TRBV6-5
d_gene: TRBD1

CDR3nt: TGTGCCGGACGAAAATCCACAGGGGAAAACATTCAGTACTTC
CDR3aa: CAGRKSTGENIQYF
j_gene: TRBJ2-4
abundance: many
v_gene: TRBV6-4
d_gene: TRBD1

CDR3nt: TGTGCCAGCTCACCCGGACAGGACCTCTCCTACGAGCAGTACTTC
CDR3aa: CASSPGQDLSYEQYF
j_gene: TRBJ2-7
abundance: many
v_gene: TRBV18
d_gene: TRBD1

CDR3nt: TGTGCCAGTAGTATAAAGGGGGTATTTGCCCCCGGGGAGCTGTTTTTT
CDR3aa: CASSIKGVFAPGELFF
j_gene: TRBJ2-2
abundance: few
v_gene: TRBV19
d_gene: NA

CDR3nt: TGTGCCAGCAGCTTAGGGAGCAATAATGAAAAACTGTTTTTT
CDR3aa: CASSLGSNNEKLFF
j_gene: TRBJ1-4
abundance: NA
v_gene: TRBV7-2
d_gene: NA

CDR3nt: TGTGCCAGCAGCCCAAACTTGAGTAATTCACCCCTCCACTTT
CDR3aa: CASSPNLSNSPLHF
j_gene: TRBJ1-6
abundance: many
v_gene: TRBV9
d_gene: NA

CDR3nt: TGTGCCAGCAGCTTTTCAGGGATCGCTGAAGCTTTCTTT
CDR3aa: CASSFSGIAEAFF
j_gene: TRBJ1-1
abundance: few
v_gene: TRBV7-3
d_gene: NA

CDR3nt: TGTGCCAGCAGTTCCAGGGGCACTCAAGAGACCCAGTACTTC
CDR3aa: CASSSRGTQETQYF
j_gene: TRBJ2-5
abundance: few
v_gene: TRBV28
d_gene: NA

CDR3nt: TGTGCCAGCAGTCTCGAAGGTCGGGGCACTGAAGCTTTCTTT
CDR3aa: CASSLEGRGTEAFF
j_gene: TRBJ1-1
abundance: many
v_gene: TRBV6-6
d_gene: NA

CDR3nt: TGTGCCAGCAGCTTGCAGGGGACAGAGACCCAGTACTTC
CDR3aa: CASSLQGTETQYF
j_gene: TRBJ2-5
abundance: many
v_gene: TRBV5-4
d_gene: NA

CDR3nt: TGTGCCAGCAGTGAATGGGCTAGCGGGATATCAGATACGCAGTATTTT
CDR3aa: CASSEWASGISDTQYF
j_gene: TRBJ2-3
abundance: few
v_gene: TRBV2
d_gene: TRBD2

CDR3nt: TGTGCCTGGAGTGCGTTCAGGGAAGAGCAGTACTTC
CDR3aa: CAWSAFREEQYF
j_gene: TRBJ2-7
abundance: many
v_gene: TRBV30
d_gene: NA

CDR3nt: TGTGCCAGCAGTGACCTAGCGGGGACGAACACCGGGGAGCTGTTTTTT
CDR3aa: CASSDLAGTNTGELFF
j_gene: TRBJ2-2
abundance: NA
v_gene: TRBV25-1
d_gene: TRBD2

CDR3nt: TGTGCCAGCAGTGCCGGGGGACTAGCGGGAATTAATGAGCAGTTCTTC
CDR3aa: CASSAGGLAGINEQFF
j_gene: TRBJ2-1
abundance: many
v_gene: TRBV28
d_gene: TRBD2

CDR3nt: TGTGCCAGCAGCTTAGGGACAGGGTACAATGAGCAGTTCTTC
CDR3aa: CASSLGTGYNEQFF
j_gene: TRBJ2-1
abundance: few
v_gene: TRBV7-6
d_gene: TRBD1

CDR3nt: TGCAGCGTTGAAGACCCCCGGGCGACTAGCGGGAGGGGCTATGAGCAGTTCTTC
CDR3aa: CSVEDPRATSGRGYEQFF
j_gene: TRBJ2-1
abundance: NA
v_gene: TRBV29-1
d_gene: TRBD2

CDR3nt: TGCAGCGCCCAGGAGGGGACTAACACTGAAGCTTTCTTT
CDR3aa: CSAQEGTNTEAFF
j_gene: TRBJ1-1
abundance: many
v_gene: TRBV29-1
d_gene: NA

CDR3nt: TGTGCCAGCAGTTACGGCCAGCAAGAGACCCAGTACTTC
CDR3aa: CASSYGQQETQYF
j_gene: TRBJ2-5
abundance: many
v_gene: TRBV6-6
d_gene: NA

CDR3nt: TGTGCCAGCAGTGGAGGGGCGCGACAGGGCGTAGAGACCCAGTACTTC
CDR3aa: CASSGGARQGVETQYF
j_gene: TRBJ2-5
abundance: few
v_gene: TRBV25-1
d_gene: TRBD1

CDR3nt: TGTGCCAGCAGCTCAAACAGGGACAGCTCCTACAATGAGCAGTTCTTC
CDR3aa: CASSSNRDSSYNEQFF
j_gene: TRBJ2-1
abundance: many
v_gene: TRBV7-9
d_gene: TRBD1

CDR3nt: TGTGCCATCAGCGCAGGGGAGACACCTGAAGCTTTCTTT
CDR3aa: CAISAGETPEAFF
j_gene: TRBJ1-1
abundance: NA
v_gene: TRBV10-3
d_gene: NA

CDR3nt: TGTGCCAGCAGCCCTGAGGCCGATCAGCCCCAGCATTTT
CDR3aa: CASSPEADQPQHF
j_gene: TRBJ1-5
abundance: many
v_gene: TRBV6-4
d_gene: NA

CDR3nt: TGCAGCGTTCAGGCGACAGGGGGTGGAAACATCATATATTTT
CDR3aa: CSVQATGGGNIIYF
j_gene: TRBJ1-3
abundance: few
v_gene: TRBV29-1
d_gene: TRBD1

CDR3nt: TGTGCCAGCAGTTCAGGGGGCCCGACAGGGTACTTACAACGTAATCAGCCCCAGCATTTT
CDR3aa: CASSSGGPTGYLQRNQPQHF
j_gene: TRBJ1-5
abundance: many
v_gene: TRBV28
d_gene: TRBD1

CDR3nt: TGTGCCAGCCGCGCGGGATCCCCGGATACGCAGTATTTT
CDR3aa: CASRAGSPDTQYF
j_gene: TRBJ2-3
abundance: many
v_gene: TRBV10-3
d_gene: NA

CDR3nt: TGTGCCAGCAGCATCCCAGGGGCAGATACGCAGTATTTT
CDR3aa: CASSIPGADTQYF
j_gene: TRBJ2-3
abundance: few
v_gene: TRBV9
d_gene: NA

CDR3nt: TGTGCCAGTAGCCCCGGATTTGTCAGGGTGGGGACCGGGGAGCTGTTTTTT
CDR3aa: CASSPGFVRVGTGELFF
j_gene: TRBJ2-2
abundance: NA
v_gene: TRBV19
d_gene: NA

CDR3nt: TGTGCCAGCAATTTCATCGACAGGGGAGGTTGGAATTCACCCCTCCACTTT
CDR3aa: CASNFIDRGGWNSPLHF
j_gene: TRBJ1-6
abundance: many
v_gene: TRBV27
d_gene: TRBD1

CDR3nt: TGCGCCAGCAGCCAAGACGTGGGCCGGGGAGGTGGCATGACCGGGGAGCTGTTTTTT
CDR3aa: CASSQDVGRGGGMTGELFF
j_gene: TRBJ2-2
abundance: many
v_gene: TRBV4-3
d_gene: NA

CDR3nt: TGCGCCAGCAGCCTTACTAGCGGGAGAAAGGATGAGCAGTTCTTC
CDR3aa: CASSLTSGRKDEQFF
j_gene: TRBJ2-1
abundance: NA
v_gene: TRBV4-1
d_gene: TRBD2

CDR3nt: TGTGCCAGCGGTCGGGGGTACAATGAGCAGTTCTTC
CDR3aa: CASGRGYNEQFF
j_gene: TRBJ2-1
abundance: many
v_gene: TRBV11-2
d_gene: NA

CDR3nt: TGTGCCAGCAGCCGAGGGCGGGGGGCCAATCAGCCCCAGCATTTT
CDR3aa: CASSRGRGANQPQHF
j_gene: TRBJ1-5
abundance: medium-sized
v_gene: TRBV13
d_gene: NA

CDR3nt: TGTGCCAGCAGCTTAGAGAGGACAGGGGGAGAGACCCAGTACTTC
CDR3aa: CASSLERTGGETQYF
j_gene: TRBJ2-5
abundance: many
v_gene: TRBV7-3
d_gene: TRBD1

CDR3nt: TGTGCCAGCAGCCAAGAGTGTAACAGTGGGGCGGGCTACACCTTC
CDR3aa: CASSQECNSGAGYTF
j_gene: TRBJ1-2
abundance: few
v_gene: TRBV4-2
d_gene: NA

CDR3nt: TGTGCCAGCAGCCGCTACACTAGTGTTAGGGTCGGGGAGCTGTTTTTT
CDR3aa: CASSRYTSVRVGELFF
j_gene: TRBJ2-2
abundance: NA
v_gene: TRBV7-9
d_gene: NA

CDR3nt: TGCGCCAGCAGCTTCGAGGGACTGGTTTATGAAAAACTGTTTTTT
CDR3aa: CASSFEGLVYEKLFF
j_gene: TRBJ1-4
abundance: large
v_gene: TRBV5-1
d_gene: NA

CDR3nt: TGTGCCAGCAGTCTCCTCGGGAGCGGAGTAATTCAGGCCACCGGGGAGCTGTTTTTT
CDR3aa: CASSLLGSGVIQATGELFF
j_gene: TRBJ2-2
abundance: many
v_gene: TRBV27
d_gene: NA

CDR3nt: TGTGCCGGGGAGGACAGGGAAAGATCCGGGGAGCTGTTTTTT
CDR3aa: CAGEDRERSGELFF
j_gene: TRBJ2-2
abundance: NA
v_gene: TRBV11-2
d_gene: TRBD1

CDR3nt: TGTGCCAGCAGCTTAGGAGGAGCGGATGAGCAGTTCTTC
CDR3aa: CASSLGGADEQFF
j_gene: TRBJ2-1
abundance: many
v_gene: TRBV7-7
d_gene: NA

CDR3nt: TGTGCCAGCAGCGTAGGTGCGGACAGCTCCTACGAGCAGTACTTC
CDR3aa: CASSVGADSSYEQYF
j_gene: TRBJ2-7
abundance: few
v_gene: TRBV9
d_gene: NA

CDR3nt: TGTGCCAGCGCTTTAAGTAGGGGGGGCGGAAACACCATATATTTT
CDR3aa: CASALSRGGGNTIYF
j_gene: TRBJ1-3
abundance: many
v_gene: TRBV28
d_gene: NA

CDR3nt: TGTGCCAGCAGCCGACAGTCCAATCAGCCCCAGCATTTT
CDR3aa: CASSRQSNQPQHF
j_gene: TRBJ1-5
abundance: many
v_gene: TRBV7-2
d_gene: NA

CDR3nt: TGTGCCATCAGGTATATCGACAGCCGAAACACTGAAGCTTTCTTT
CDR3aa: CAIRYIDSRNTEAFF
j_gene: TRBJ1-1
abundance: many
v_gene: TRBV10-3
d_gene: NA

CDR3nt: TGTGCCTGGAGTGCCGGACTAGCGGGAGACACAGATACGCAGTATTTT
CDR3aa: CAWSAGLAGDTDTQYF
j_gene: TRBJ2-3
abundance: many
v_gene: TRBV30
d_gene: TRBD2

CDR3nt: TGTGCCTGGAGTGTAGGGACTAGGACGGCAGATACGCAGTATTTT
CDR3aa: CAWSVGTRTADTQYF
j_gene: TRBJ2-3
abundance: many
v_gene: TRBV30
d_gene: TRBD2

CDR3nt: TGCGCCAGCAGCTTCGGGACAACTAATGAAAAACTGTTTTTT
CDR3aa: CASSFGTTNEKLFF
j_gene: TRBJ1-4
abundance: many
v_gene: TRBV5-1
d_gene: NA

CDR3nt: TGTGCCAGCAGCTTTTACAGGGGGGATAGCAATCAGCCCCAGCATTTT
CDR3aa: CASSFYRGDSNQPQHF
j_gene: TRBJ1-5
abundance: few
v_gene: TRBV5-5
d_gene: TRBD1

CDR3nt: TGTGCCAGTAGTATCTTCGGACAGGGGGGCTACGAGCAGTACTTC
CDR3aa: CASSIFGQGGYEQYF
j_gene: TRBJ2-7
abundance: NA
v_gene: TRBV19
d_gene: TRBD1

CDR3nt: TGTGCCAGTAGTATCGTGAGTTACAATTCACCCCTCCACTTT
CDR3aa: CASSIVSYNSPLHF
j_gene: TRBJ1-6
abundance: large
v_gene: TRBV19
d_gene: NA

CDR3nt: TGTGCCAGCAGCCCCTTCGACTACACCGGGGAGCTGTTTTTT
CDR3aa: CASSPFDYTGELFF
j_gene: TRBJ2-2
abundance: many
v_gene: TRBV9
d_gene: NA

CDR3nt: TGTGCCAGCAGCATCGGACTAGCGGGAGCGGGCGAGCAGTACTTC
CDR3aa: CASSIGLAGAGEQYF
j_gene: TRBJ2-7
abundance: many
v_gene: TRBV7-7
d_gene: TRBD2

CDR3nt: TGTGCCAGCAGGCGGGTCGTTTCTCAGGGCTACACCTTC
CDR3aa: CASRRVVSQGYTF
j_gene: TRBJ1-2
abundance: many
v_gene: TRBV2
d_gene: NA

CDR3nt: TGCGCCAGCAGCCGACAGGAGGAGGATACGCAGTATTTT
CDR3aa: CASSRQEEDTQYF
j_gene: TRBJ2-3
abundance: NA
v_gene: TRBV4-1
d_gene: NA

CDR3nt: TGTGCCAGCAGTTTAGGCCGGGGAGGGTCACCCCTCCACTTT
CDR3aa: CASSLGRGGSPLHF
j_gene: TRBJ1-6
abundance: NA
v_gene: TRBV27
d_gene: NA

CDR3nt: TGTGCCAGCTCACCAATGATGCTGAGACAGGGGAGTAGGAGCAATCAGCCCCAGCATTTT
CDR3aa: CASSPMMLRQGSRSNQPQHF
j_gene: TRBJ1-5
abundance: many
v_gene: TRBV18
d_gene: TRBD1

CDR3nt: TGTGCCTGGCCAATCCGGGACTCCCCCTACAATGAGCAGTTCTTC
CDR3aa: CAWPIRDSPYNEQFF
j_gene: TRBJ2-1
abundance: NA
v_gene: TRBV30
d_gene: NA